The 24 T cell receptor beta chains reported below all come from one sample, sequenced in a study of blood T cell repertoires in COVID-19. Generated by immunoSEQ multiplex PCR, the TCRdb table keeps only in-frame clones and is missing some. The sample holds fewer than 150,000 clones, more than 70% seen once. Material: peripheral blood. The receptors come from a man in his fifties with active or convalescent COVID-19.

The chain is built from TRBV28 and TRBJ2-3; the D is unclear. This CDR3 is 12 amino acids long. Trimming removed 1 base at V and 6 bases at J, with 5 bases between. Germline-derived CDR1 and CDR2 are MDHEN and SYDVKM. DNA of the CDR3: TGTGCCAGCAGTTTATATTCGGATACGCAGTATTTT. Amino acids: CASSLYSDTQYF.

This clone turned up a few times. This rearrangement joins TRBV14 to TRBJ2-7; D may be TRBD2 (5 bases). Germline loops: CDR1 SGHDN, CDR2 FVKESK. V lost 0 bases and J 8 bases, leaving 8 bases between the germline ends. The CDR3 is made up of 12 amino acids. CDR3 in DNA: TGTGCCAGCAGCCAAGACCCCGGGAAGCAGTACTTC. Translation: CASSQDPGKQYF.

The chain is built from TRBV6-5 and TRBJ2-7; TRBD1 matches at 7 bases. The CDR3 is 14 amino acids. CDR1 and CDR2 (germline): MNHEY, SVGAGI. The V gene end was trimmed by 6 bases and the J gene end by 8 bases; junction bases not matched to a gene: 13. CDR3 coding DNA: TGTGCCAGCAGCCAGGGGACAGAGGGTGTAAAGCAGTACTTC. Its protein product is CASSQGTEGVKQYF.

V usage is TRBV27 and J usage is TRBJ2-5; TRBD1 is a possible D gene (6 bases). This CDR3 has 15 amino acids. V lost 2 bases and J lost 5, with 15 bases in between. The germline V gene encodes CDR1 MNHEY and CDR2 SMNVEV (reference sequence). The CDR3 loop is CASSLRPTGSETQYF. The CDR3 DNA sequence: TGTGCCAGCAGTTTACGCCCGACAGGTTCGGAGACCCAGTACTTC.

This chain links TRBV7-8 with TRBJ2-5, with no clear D. Between the trimmed V and J ends, which lost 5 bases and 2 bases, there was a span of 6 bases. The CDR3 is made up of 12 amino acids. The germline V gene has CDR1 SGHVS and CDR2 FQNEAQ. CDR3 DNA: TGTGCCAGCAGCCTAATTCAAGAGACCCAGTACTTC. Protein: CASSLIQETQYF.

The chain uses TRBV19 and TRBJ1-5, with 8 nucleotides matching TRBD1. The CDR3 has 16 amino acids. CDR1 is LNHDA and CDR2 is SQIVND in the germline V gene (reference sequence). The V gene end was trimmed by 7 bases and the J gene end by 3 bases; junction bases not matched to a gene: 11. CDR3 coding DNA: TGTGCCAGTAACCAGAAAGACAGGGGTGCCAATCAGCCCCAGCATTTT. This sequence encodes CASNQKDRGANQPQHF.

J is TRBJ1-1 and V is TRBV6-6, with D maybe TRBD1 (6 bases). The V end lost 5 bases, the J end lost 5 bases, and 21 bases lay between the germline ends. CDR1 and CDR2 (germline): MNHNY, SVGAGI (reference sequence). There are 16 residues in the CDR3. The CDR3 region is CASSLLGVGAGTEAFF. CDR3 in DNA: TGTGCCAGCAGTCTCCTCGGGGTGGGGGCAGGTACTGAAGCTTTCTTT.

This sequence joins TRBV5-4 and TRBJ2-6; TRBD1 matches at 7 bases. Germline V gene data show CDR1 as SGHNT and CDR2 as YYREEE (reference sequence). The CDR3 covers 18 residues. With V trimmed by 4 bases and J by 0 bases, 10 bases remained unmatched. CDR3 sequence reads: CASSNPTGIASGANVLTF. The CDR3 DNA reads as TGTGCCAGCAGCAACCCGACAGGGATTGCCTCTGGGGCCAACGTCCTGACTTTC.

The J gene is TRBJ2-6, the V gene TRBV5-1; 8 bases match TRBD1. The V gene end was trimmed by 4 bases and the J gene end by 2 bases; junction bases not matched to a gene: 5. The CDR3 has 16 amino acids. In germline, CDR1 is SGHRS, CDR2 YFSETQ. For the CDR3, the DNA is TGCGCCAGCAGCCCGGGACAGGAGGCTGGGGCCAACGTCCTGACTTTC. Translation gives CASSPGQEAGANVLTF.

The chain carries TRBV5-5 and TRBJ2-5, with a tentative D call TRBD1 (6 bases). Between the trimmed V and J ends, which lost 4 bases and 1 base, there was a span of 17 bases. Looked up from germline, CDR1 is SGHKS and CDR2 is YYEKEE (reference sequence). The CDR3 has 16 residues. The CDR3 coding sequence is TGTGCCAGCAGCCTCACCCATCAGGGGATCCAAGAGACCCAGTACTTC. Encoded protein: CASSLTHQGIQETQYF.

This clone was observed a few times. The chain carries TRBV6-6 and TRBJ2-7, with 8 bases matching TRBD2. This CDR3 is built from 14 residues. Unmatched junction bases numbered 6, after V lost 5 bases and J lost 3 bases. Germline CDR1 MNHNY, CDR2 SVGAGI (reference sequence). The CDR3 nucleotides are TGTGCCAGCAGTCCCGGGACTAGACGCTACGAGCAGTACTTC. Translating gives CASSPGTRRYEQYF.

V gene TRBV5-1 combines with J gene TRBJ2-2; TRBD2 agrees at 10 bases. V was clipped by 5 bases and J by 4 bases; unmatched bases: 5. The CDR3 consists of 15 residues. Per the germline V gene, CDR1 is SGHRS and CDR2 is YFSETQ. The CDR3 nucleotides are TGCGCCAGCAGAACCGGGACTAGCGCCACCGGGGAGCTGTTTTTT. Amino acids: CASRTGTSATGELFF.

The sample holds one count of this clone. The CDR3 bases are TGTGCCAGCAGTTTATCTTGGCGGATCACAGATACGCAGTATTTT. Its protein product is CASSLSWRITDTQYF. The chain carries TRBV27 and TRBJ2-3, with unresolved D. The CDR3 is made up of 15 amino acids. Between the trimmed V and J ends, which lost 0 bases and 2 bases, there was a span of 9 bases. The V gene's germline CDR1 is MNHEY and CDR2 SMNVEV (reference sequence).

V usage is TRBV19 and J usage is TRBJ1-3; tentatively, D is TRBD1 (6 bases). The CDR3 loop spans 15 amino acids. The germline CDR1 and CDR2 sequences are LNHDA and SQIVND (reference sequence). The V end lost 5 bases, the J end lost 0 bases, and 11 bases lay between the germline ends. CDR3 region: CASSLGHFSGNTIYF. As DNA, the CDR3 is TGTGCCAGTAGTCTGGGACATTTCTCTGGAAACACCATATATTTT.

The chain has TRBV23-1 and TRBJ2-1; no definite D call. TRBV23-1 is reported as an ORF; its role is uncertain. The V end was cut by 0 bases, the J end by 0 bases, with 9 bases between. The CDR3 totals 16 residues. DNA of the CDR3: TGCGCCAGCAGTCAATCTGGCAGACTCTCCTACAATGAGCAGTTCTTC. This sequence encodes CASSQSGRLSYNEQFF.

The chain joins TRBV28 to TRBJ2-5; D perhaps matches TRBD1 (5 bases). Germline CDR1 reads MDHEN; CDR2 reads SYDVKM. This CDR3 comprises 12 residues. V lost 6 bases and J lost 7, with 12 bases in between. CDR3 sequence: CASRKGRGTQYF. The CDR3, as DNA: TGTGCCAGCAGGAAGGGGCGTGGGACCCAGTACTTC.

This chain joins TRBV7-3 and TRBJ2-2; D uncertain. Germline CDR1 and CDR2: SGHTA and FQGTGA. Deletions cut 4 bases from V and 4 bases from J, with 10 bases between. CDR3 length: 14 amino acids. In nucleotides, the CDR3 is TGTGCCAGCAGCTCCCGTAGCAGCACCGGGGAGCTGTTTTTT. Its translation is CASSSRSSTGELFF. The full variable domain, rest sourced from reference TRBV7-3 and TRBJ2-2, is GAGVSQTPSNKVTEKGKYVELRCDPISGHTALYWYRQSLGQGPEFLIYFQGTGAADDSGLPNDRFFAVRPEGSVSTLKIQRTERGDSAVYLCASSSRSSTGELFFGEGSRLTVL.

This chain uses TRBV5-1 with TRBJ2-2; 9 nucleotides match TRBD1. The CDR3 totals 14 residues. Germline CDR1 is SGHRS and CDR2 is YFSETQ. J was trimmed by 7 bases and V by 3 bases; bases with no gene match: 4. In nucleotides, the CDR3 is TGCGCCAGCAGCTGGGACAGGGCTGGCGGGGAGCTGTTTTTT. This sequence encodes CASSWDRAGGELFF.

The chain links TRBV10-3 to TRBJ2-5, with TRBD1 identical over 7 bases. The CDR3 is made up of 12 amino acids. CDR1 is ENHRY and CDR2 is SYGVKD in the germline V gene. The junction had 3 bases not matched to a gene; V was cut back by 6 bases and J by 5 bases. In DNA, the CDR3 is TGTGCCATCAGGGACAGGCAGGAGACCCAGTACTTC. Its translation is CAIRDRQETQYF.

This chain links TRBV29-1 with TRBJ2-1, with D perhaps matching TRBD2 (5 bases). Germline V lookup: CDR1 SQVTM, CDR2 ANQGSEA. Trimming left V 6 bases short and J 5 bases short, with 20 bases between. This CDR3 spans 15 amino acids. The CDR3, as DNA: TGCAGCGTCCGCTCCAGCGGTCCTCGAAACAATGAGCAGTTCTTC. This translates into CSVRSSGPRNNEQFF.

The chain carries TRBV7-9 and TRBJ1-1; 7 bases are shared with TRBD1. The V segment lost 5 bases and the J segment 4 bases; nucleotides outside the gene matches: 10. Per germline, CDR1 SEHNR and CDR2 FQNEAQ (reference sequence). The CDR3 has 15 residues. CDR3 region: CASSPNRGVGTEAFF. CDR3 DNA sequence: TGTGCCAGCAGCCCCAACAGGGGAGTGGGCACTGAAGCTTTCTTT. Full variable domain (missing parts from reference TRBV7-9 and TRBJ1-1): DTGVSQNPRHKITKRGQNVTFRCDPISEHNRLYWYRQTLGQGPEFLTYFQNEAQLEKSRLLSDRFSAERPKGSFSTLEIQRTEQGDSAMYLCASSPNRGVGTEAFFGQGTRLTVV.

CDR3: CASRLAGSTGELFF. The CDR3 DNA follows: TGTGCCAGCAGACTAGCGGGTTCCACCGGGGAGCTGTTTTTT. This rearrangement joins TRBV25-1 to TRBJ2-2; 9 bases match TRBD2. The CDR3 spans 14 residues. The V gene's germline CDR1 is MGHDK and CDR2 SYGVNS. V lost 6 bases to trimming and J lost 4 bases; unmatched junction nucleotides: 3.

The J gene is TRBJ2-1, the V gene TRBV11-2; 9 nucleotides match TRBD1. The CDR3 has 18 amino acids. CDR1 and CDR2 from the germline V gene are SGHAT and FQNNGV. Trimming at V came to 4 bases and at J to 3 bases, leaving 13 bases not matched to a gene. The CDR3 region is CASSSPGGQGTIYNEQFF. The CDR3 coding sequence is TGTGCCAGCAGCTCCCCGGGGGGACAGGGAACGATCTACAATGAGCAGTTCTTC.

The chain joins TRBV5-1 to TRBJ1-4; the D gene is possibly TRBD1 (5 bases). V was shortened by 0 bases and J by 8 bases, with 17 bases between the two germline ends. This CDR3 region has 16 residues. From germline, CDR1 is SGHRS and CDR2 YFSETQ. Written as DNA, the CDR3 is TGCGCCAGCAGCTTGGGGCAGGGAGGGGTGCGAGAAAAACTGTTTTTT. Amino acid sequence: CASSLGQGGVREKLFF.